This note documents a single T cell receptor beta chain sequence. Its ends do not fully match the called genes, so a read error is possible. This entry belongs to a study of blood T cell repertoires in COVID-19. Study context: PBMCs, B-cell-depleted T cells, or T cells were the source of the cDNA or gDNA that made up the material.

Germline CDR1 reads KGHSH; CDR2 reads LQKENI. The length of the CDR3 is 18 residues. Authors' data handling: Reference gene primer amplification gave estimated nucleated cell counts. Assay: immunoSEQ multiplex PCR; the TCRdb copy retains only in-frame clones and omits some. Clone size and the V and J calls come from that table; the DNA yielded D and trimming. The table has 150,000 to 200,000 clones, roughly 82% seen once. The receptor comes from a woman between 55 and 75 years old with COVID-19, enrolled during active disease. Material: peripheral blood. The chain has TRBV18 and TRBJ2-3; perhaps TRBD1 as D (7 bases). The DNA of the CDR3 is TGTGCCAGCTCCCCACGGACAGGAGGGTTTAGTCGCACAGATACGCAGTATTTT. It specifies CASSPRTGGFSRTDTQYF.